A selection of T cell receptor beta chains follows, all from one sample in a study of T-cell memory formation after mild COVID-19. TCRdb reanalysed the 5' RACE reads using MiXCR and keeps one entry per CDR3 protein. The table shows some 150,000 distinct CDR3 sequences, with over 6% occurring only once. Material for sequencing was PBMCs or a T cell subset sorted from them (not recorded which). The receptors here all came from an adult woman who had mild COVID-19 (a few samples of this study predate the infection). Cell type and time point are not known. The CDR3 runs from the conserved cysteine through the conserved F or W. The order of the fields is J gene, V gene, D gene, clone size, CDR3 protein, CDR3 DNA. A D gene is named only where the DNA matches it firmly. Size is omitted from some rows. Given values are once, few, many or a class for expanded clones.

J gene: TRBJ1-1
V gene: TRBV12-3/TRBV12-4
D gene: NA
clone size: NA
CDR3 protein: CASSLSLSEGTSGVAFF
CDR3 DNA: TGTGCCAGCAGTTTAAGTTTATCGGAGGGTACGTCAGGGGTGGCTTTCTTT

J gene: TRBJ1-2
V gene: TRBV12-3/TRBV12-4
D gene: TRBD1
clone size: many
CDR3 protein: CASSKDRGYGYTF
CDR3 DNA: TGTGCCAGCAGTAAGGACAGGGGCTATGGCTACACCTTC

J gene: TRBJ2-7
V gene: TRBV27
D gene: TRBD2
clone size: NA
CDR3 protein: CASSLTPLAGPYEQYF
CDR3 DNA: TGTGCCAGCAGTTTAACTCCGTTAGCGGGACCCTACGAGCAGTACTTC

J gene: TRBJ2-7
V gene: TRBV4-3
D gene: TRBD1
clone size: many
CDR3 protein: CASSQDKQGVEQYF
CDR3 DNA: TGCGCCAGCAGCCAAGATAAGCAGGGGGTCGAGCAGTACTTC

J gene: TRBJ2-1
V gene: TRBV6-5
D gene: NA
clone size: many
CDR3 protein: CASSLLWNSEQFF
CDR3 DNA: TGTGCCAGCAGCCTCCTTTGGAACAGTGAGCAGTTCTTC

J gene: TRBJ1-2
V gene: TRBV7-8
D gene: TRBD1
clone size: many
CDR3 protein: CASSLDRSYGYTF
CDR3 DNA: TGTGCCAGCAGCTTGGACAGGTCCTATGGCTACACCTTC

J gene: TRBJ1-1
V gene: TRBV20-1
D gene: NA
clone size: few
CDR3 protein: CSARQVRTATEAFF
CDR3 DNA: TGCAGTGCTAGACAGGTTCGAACGGCGACTGAAGCTTTCTTT

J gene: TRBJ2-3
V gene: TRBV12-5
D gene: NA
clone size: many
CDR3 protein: CASGLGDYADTQYF
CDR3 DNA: TGTGCTAGTGGTTTGGGAGACTACGCAGATACGCAGTATTTT

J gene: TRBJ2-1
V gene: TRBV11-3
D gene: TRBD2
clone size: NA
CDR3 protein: CASSLDLLAGGDNEQFF
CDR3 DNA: TGTGCCAGCAGCTTAGATCTTCTTGCGGGAGGAGACAATGAGCAGTTCTTC

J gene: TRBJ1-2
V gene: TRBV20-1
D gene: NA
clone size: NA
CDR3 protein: CSASRTRTVNYGYTF
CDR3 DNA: TGCAGTGCTAGCCGTACTAGGACGGTGAACTATGGCTACACCTTC

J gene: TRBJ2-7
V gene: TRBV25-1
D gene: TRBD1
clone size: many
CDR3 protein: CASSDWQGVEEQYF
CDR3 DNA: TGTGCCAGCAGTGATTGGCAGGGGGTAGAGGAGCAGTACTTC

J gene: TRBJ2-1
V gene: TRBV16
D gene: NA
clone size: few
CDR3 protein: CASSQSLPQNYNEQFF
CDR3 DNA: TGTGCCAGCAGCCAATCCCTTCCCCAGAATTACAATGAGCAGTTCTTC

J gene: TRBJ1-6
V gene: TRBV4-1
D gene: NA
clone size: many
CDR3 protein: CASSLGQGNYNSPLHF
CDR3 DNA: TGCGCCAGCAGCCTGGGGCAGGGGAACTATAATTCACCCCTCCACTTT

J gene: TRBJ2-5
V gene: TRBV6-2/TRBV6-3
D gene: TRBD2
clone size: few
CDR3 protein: CASRPSGRALETQYF
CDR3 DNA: TGTGCCAGCAGGCCTAGCGGGAGGGCCCTCGAGACCCAGTACTTC

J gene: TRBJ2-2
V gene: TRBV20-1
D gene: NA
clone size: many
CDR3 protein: CSARSGGEGGELFF
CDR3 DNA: TGCAGTGCCAGATCGGGGGGCGAGGGCGGGGAGCTGTTTTTT

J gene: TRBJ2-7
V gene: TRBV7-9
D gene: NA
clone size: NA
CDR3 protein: CASSPGRQTYEQYF
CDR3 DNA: TGTGCCAGCAGCCCGGGACGGCAAACCTACGAGCAGTACTTC

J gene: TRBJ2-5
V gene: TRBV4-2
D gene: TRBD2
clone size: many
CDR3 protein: CASSPGYGVGLAGGETQYF
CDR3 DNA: TGTGCCAGCAGCCCCGGTTATGGGGTCGGACTAGCGGGAGGAGAGACCCAGTACTTC

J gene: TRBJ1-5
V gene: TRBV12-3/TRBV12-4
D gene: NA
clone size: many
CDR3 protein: CASSLSGDQGPQHF
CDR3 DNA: TGTGCCAGCAGTCTCTCAGGCGACCAAGGGCCCCAGCATTTT

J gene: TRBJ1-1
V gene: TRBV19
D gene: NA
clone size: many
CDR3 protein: CASSHRDWRTEAFF
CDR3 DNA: TGTGCCAGTAGCCATCGGGATTGGAGGACTGAAGCTTTCTTT

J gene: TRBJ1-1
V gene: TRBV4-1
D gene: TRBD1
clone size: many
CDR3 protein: CASSQYSGTGGLSTEAFF
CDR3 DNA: TGCGCCAGCAGCCAATACTCCGGGACAGGGGGCCTGAGCACTGAAGCTTTCTTT

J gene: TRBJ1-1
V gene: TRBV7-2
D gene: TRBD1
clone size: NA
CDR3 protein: CASSLGQGAGAFF
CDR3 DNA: TGTGCCAGCAGCTTAGGTCAGGGGGCAGGGGCTTTCTTT

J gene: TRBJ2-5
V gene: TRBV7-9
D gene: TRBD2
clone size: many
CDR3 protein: CASSSGLAGYQETQYF
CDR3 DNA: TGTGCCAGCAGCTCCGGACTAGCGGGGTACCAAGAGACCCAGTACTTC

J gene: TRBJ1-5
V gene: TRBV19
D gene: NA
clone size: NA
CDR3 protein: CASSYPGLNQPQHF
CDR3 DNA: TGTGCCAGTAGCTACCCTGGGCTCAATCAGCCCCAGCATTTT

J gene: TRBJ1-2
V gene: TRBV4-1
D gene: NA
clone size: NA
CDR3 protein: CASTGTFSGYGYTF
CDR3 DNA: TGCGCCAGCACCGGGACGTTCTCTGGTTATGGCTACACCTTC

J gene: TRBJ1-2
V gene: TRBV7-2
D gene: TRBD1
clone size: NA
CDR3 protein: CASSLPTGGYGYTF
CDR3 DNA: TGTGCCAGCAGCTTACCGACAGGGGGCTATGGCTACACCTTC

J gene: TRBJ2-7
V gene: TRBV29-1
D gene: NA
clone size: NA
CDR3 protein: CSVATGSYEQYF
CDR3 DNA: TGCAGCGTAGCGACGGGTTCCTACGAGCAGTACTTC

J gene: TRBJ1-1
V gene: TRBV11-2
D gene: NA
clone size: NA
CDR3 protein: CASSLLEGNTEAFF
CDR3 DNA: TGTGCCAGCAGCTTATTGGAGGGGAACACTGAAGCTTTCTTT

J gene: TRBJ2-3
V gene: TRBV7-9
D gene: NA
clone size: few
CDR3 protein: CASCVGVTDTQYF
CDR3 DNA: TGTGCCAGCTGTGTGGGGGTCACAGATACGCAGTATTTT

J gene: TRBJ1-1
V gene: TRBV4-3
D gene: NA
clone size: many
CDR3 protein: CASSQVGNTEAFF
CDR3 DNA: TGCGCCAGCAGCCAAGTGGGTAACACTGAAGCTTTCTTT

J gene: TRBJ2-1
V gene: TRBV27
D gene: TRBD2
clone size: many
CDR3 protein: CASRRTSRNEQFF
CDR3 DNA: TGTGCCAGCAGGCGGACTAGCCGCAATGAGCAGTTCTTC

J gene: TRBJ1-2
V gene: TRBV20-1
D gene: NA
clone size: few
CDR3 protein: CSAWAHFSDGYTF
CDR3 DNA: TGCAGTGCTTGGGCCCACTTTAGCGATGGCTACACCTTC

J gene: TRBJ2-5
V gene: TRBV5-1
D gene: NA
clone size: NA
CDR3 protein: CASSLLLTGETQYF
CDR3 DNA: TGCGCCAGCAGCTTGCTACTAACTGGGGAGACCCAGTACTTC